These 3 T cell receptor beta chains originate from one sample sequenced in a study of T cells expressing NK-cell markers. TCRdb reanalyzed the 5' RACE reads, giving one entry per CDR3 protein sequence and no DNA. The repertoire table contains about 260,000 distinct CDR3 sequences. The sample taken for sequencing was blood T cells: a sorted CD56 or NKG2C T cell subset, CD4+ or CD8+ T cells, or bulk PBMC T cells (not recorded which). These receptors were taken from a woman between 18 and 70 years old in good health.

The chain recombines TRBV5-5 with TRBJ2-3; absent DNA, TCRdb's TRBD1 call cannot be checked. CDR1 is SGHKS and CDR2 is YYEKEE in the germline V gene (reference sequence). This CDR3 region has 16 residues. The CDR3 sequence is CASSATGGLGTDTQYF.

This CDR3 reads CAWRQGSSGANVLTF. The chain recombines TRBV30 with TRBJ2-6; TCRdb outputs TRBD1, but without DNA this stays unchecked. The CDR3 has 15 residues. Germline V gives CDR1 GTSNPN, CDR2 SVGIG (reference sequence).

This chain uses TRBV29-1 with TRBJ2-5; the D call from TCRdb, TRBD2, cannot be confirmed without DNA. Germline values: CDR1 SQVTM, CDR2 ANQGSEA. The CDR3 has 12 residues. CDR3 protein: CSADGLQETQYF.